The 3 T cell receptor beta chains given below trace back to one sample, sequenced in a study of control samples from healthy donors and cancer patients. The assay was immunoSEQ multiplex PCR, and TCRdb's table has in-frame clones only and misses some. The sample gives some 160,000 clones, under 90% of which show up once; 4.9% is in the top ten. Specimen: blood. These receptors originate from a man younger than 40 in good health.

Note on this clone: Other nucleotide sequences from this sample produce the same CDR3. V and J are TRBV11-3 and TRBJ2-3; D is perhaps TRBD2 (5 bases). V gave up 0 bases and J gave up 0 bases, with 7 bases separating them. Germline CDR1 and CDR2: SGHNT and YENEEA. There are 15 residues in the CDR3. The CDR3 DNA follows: TGTGCCAGCAGCTTAGAAGGCGGGAGCACAGATACGCAGTATTTT. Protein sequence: CASSLEGGSTDTQYF.

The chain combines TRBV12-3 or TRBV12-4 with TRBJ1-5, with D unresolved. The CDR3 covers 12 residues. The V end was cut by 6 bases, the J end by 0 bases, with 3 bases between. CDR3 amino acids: CASRYSNQPQHF. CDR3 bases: TGTGCCAGCAGATATAGCAATCAGCCCCAGCATTTT.

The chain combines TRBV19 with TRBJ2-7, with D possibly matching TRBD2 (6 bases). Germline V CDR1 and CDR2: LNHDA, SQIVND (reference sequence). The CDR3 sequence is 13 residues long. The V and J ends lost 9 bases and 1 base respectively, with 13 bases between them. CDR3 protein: CASKRDSSYEQYF. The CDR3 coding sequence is TGTGCCAGCAAACGGGACTCTTCCTACGAGCAGTACTTC. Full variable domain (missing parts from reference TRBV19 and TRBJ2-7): DGGITQSPKYLFRKEGQNVTLSCEQNLNHDAMYWYRQDPGQGLRLIYYSQIVNDFQKGDIAEGYSVSREKKESFPLTVTSAQKNPTAFYLCASKRDSSYEQYFGPGTRLTVT.